This T cell receptor beta chain was obtained from a study of blood T cell repertoires in COVID-19. At the level of the study: Acute and convalescent COVID-19 specimens originated in the United States, Italy and Spain. The analysed material was cDNA or gDNA that came from T cells, B-cell-depleted T cells, or PBMCs.

CDR3 length: 15 residues. Germline V CDR1 and CDR2: SGHRS, YFSETQ. V lost 4 bases and J 8 bases, leaving 16 bases between the germline ends. The authors' processing: Nucleated cell counts were estimated from reference gene primer amplification. Sequencing was performed with immunoSEQ multiplex PCR; in TCRdb, only in-frame clones are kept and a portion is missing. V and J calls and clone size are those listed in that table; D and trimming were worked out from the DNA. The repertoire holds 70,000 to 75,000 clones, with around nine tenths as singletons. The V call is TRBV5-1, the J call TRBJ1-6; maybe TRBD1 (6 bases). Sequenced input: peripheral blood. The origin of this receptor is a woman under 30 with acute or convalescent COVID-19. The CDR3 nucleotides are TGCGCCAGCAGCCCCAAACAGGGAAGTGATTCACCCCTCCACTTT. Translating it yields CASSPKQGSDSPLHF.